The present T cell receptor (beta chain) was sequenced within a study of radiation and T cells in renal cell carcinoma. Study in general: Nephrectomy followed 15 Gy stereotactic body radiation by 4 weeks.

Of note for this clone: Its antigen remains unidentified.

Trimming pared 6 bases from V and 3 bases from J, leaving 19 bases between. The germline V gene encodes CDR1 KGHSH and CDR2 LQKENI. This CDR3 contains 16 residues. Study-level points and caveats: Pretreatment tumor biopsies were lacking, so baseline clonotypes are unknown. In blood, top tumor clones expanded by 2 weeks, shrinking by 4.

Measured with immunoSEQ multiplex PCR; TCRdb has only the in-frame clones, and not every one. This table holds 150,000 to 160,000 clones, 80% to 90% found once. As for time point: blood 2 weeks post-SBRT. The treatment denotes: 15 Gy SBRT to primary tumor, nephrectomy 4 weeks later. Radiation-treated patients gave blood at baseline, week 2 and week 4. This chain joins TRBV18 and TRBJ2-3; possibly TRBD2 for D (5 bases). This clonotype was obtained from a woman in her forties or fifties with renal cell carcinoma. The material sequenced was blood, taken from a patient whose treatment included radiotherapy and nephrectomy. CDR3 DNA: TGTGCCAGCTCGCTTACTACCCTCCGGGATACAGATACGCAGTATTTT. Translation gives CASSLTTLRDTDTQYF.